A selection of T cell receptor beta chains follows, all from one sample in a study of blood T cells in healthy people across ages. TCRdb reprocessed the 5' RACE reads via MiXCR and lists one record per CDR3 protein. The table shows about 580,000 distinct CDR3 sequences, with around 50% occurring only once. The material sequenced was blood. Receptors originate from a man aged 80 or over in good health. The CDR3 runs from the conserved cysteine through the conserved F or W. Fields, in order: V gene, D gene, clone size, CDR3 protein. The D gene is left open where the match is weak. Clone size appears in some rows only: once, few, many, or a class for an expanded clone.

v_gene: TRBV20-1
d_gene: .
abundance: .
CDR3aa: CSAPPGPSWGNIQYF

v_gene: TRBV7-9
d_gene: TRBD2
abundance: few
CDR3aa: CASSPSRLAGTYNEQFF

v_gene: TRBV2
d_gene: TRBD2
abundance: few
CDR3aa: CASSEFGGNGETQYF

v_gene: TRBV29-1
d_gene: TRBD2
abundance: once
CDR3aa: CSVVSGTSVNEQFF

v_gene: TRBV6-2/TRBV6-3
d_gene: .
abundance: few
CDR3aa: CASRATGANEKLFF

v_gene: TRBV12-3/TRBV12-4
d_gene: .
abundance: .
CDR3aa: CATSGPEAYGYTF

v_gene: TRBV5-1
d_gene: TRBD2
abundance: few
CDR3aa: CASSFTGTSGSSQYF

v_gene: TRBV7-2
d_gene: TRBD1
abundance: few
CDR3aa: CASSRTGHSSYEQYF

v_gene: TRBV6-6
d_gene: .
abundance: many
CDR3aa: CASRERQPGFSEQFF

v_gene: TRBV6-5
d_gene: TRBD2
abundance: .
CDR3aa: CASSQSGGFTDTQYF

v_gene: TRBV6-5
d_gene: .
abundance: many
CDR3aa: CASSRGSDTQYF

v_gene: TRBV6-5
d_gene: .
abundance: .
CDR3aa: CASSETGWGNIQYF

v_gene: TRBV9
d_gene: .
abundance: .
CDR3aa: CASSAPRGGLSYNEQFF

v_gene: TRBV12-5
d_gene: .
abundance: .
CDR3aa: CASGREGMNTEAFF

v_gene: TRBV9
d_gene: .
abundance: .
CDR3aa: CASSPLGQGGETQYF

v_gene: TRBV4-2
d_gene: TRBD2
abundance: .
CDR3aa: CASSQVAGGTGDTQYF

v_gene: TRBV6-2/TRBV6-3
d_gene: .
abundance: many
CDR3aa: CASSFLGVREQFF

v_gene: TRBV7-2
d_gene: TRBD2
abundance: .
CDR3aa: CASSYTSGSYNEQYF

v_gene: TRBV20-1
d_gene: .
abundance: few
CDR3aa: CSASPGAYEQYF

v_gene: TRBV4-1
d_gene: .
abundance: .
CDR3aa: CASSTRTASVGDTQYF

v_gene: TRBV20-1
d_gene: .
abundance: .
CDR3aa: CSARDLRTNYGYTF

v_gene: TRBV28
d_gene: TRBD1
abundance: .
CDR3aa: CASHVTGGPYNEQFF

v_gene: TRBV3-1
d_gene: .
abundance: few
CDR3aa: CASSQDWNYGYTF

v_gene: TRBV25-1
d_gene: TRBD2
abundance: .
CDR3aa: CASRLAGGTGELFF

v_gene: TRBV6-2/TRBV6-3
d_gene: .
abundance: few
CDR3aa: CASTPFPYNEQFF

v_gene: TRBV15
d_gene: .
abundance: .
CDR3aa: CATSREGRVATDTQYF

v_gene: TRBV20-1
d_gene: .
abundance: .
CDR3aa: CSARGQGYNEQFF

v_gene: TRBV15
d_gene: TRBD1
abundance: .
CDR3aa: CATSTNTGTGSDEQFF

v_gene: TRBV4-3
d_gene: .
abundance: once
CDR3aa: CASSQEGGKYRVEQYF

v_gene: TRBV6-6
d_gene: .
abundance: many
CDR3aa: CASSRLDSTEAFF

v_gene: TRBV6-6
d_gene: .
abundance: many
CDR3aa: CASSYLGQAFF

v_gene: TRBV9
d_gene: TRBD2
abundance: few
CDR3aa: CASSVGLAGGETQYF

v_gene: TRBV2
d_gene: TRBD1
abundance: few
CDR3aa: CASSADRGVARETQYF

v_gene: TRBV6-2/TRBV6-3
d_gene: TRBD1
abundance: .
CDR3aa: CASSRETGGYSYEQYF

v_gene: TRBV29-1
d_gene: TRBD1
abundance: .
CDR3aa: CSVGVTGGSGELFF

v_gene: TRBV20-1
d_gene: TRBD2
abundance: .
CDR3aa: CSAREPGTTTPETQYF

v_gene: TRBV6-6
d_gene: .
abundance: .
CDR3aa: CASSPGRAVKETQYF

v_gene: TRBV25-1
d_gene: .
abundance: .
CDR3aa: CASSELGEDQETQYF

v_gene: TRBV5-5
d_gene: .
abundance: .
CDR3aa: CASSPNTSGRGGYTF

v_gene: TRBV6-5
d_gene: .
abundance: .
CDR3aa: CASRMGRGDYEQYF

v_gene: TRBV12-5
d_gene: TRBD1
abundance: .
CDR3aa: CASGSGQGDTDTQYF

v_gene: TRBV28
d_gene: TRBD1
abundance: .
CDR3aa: CASSRPLGQGGEQYF

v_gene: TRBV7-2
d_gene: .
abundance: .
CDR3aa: CASSLAGIPNYGYTF

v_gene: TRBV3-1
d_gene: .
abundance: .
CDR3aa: CASSQDHSGAGGQYF

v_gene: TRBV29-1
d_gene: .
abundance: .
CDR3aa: CSVVQGVYEQYF

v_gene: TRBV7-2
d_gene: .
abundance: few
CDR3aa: CASSFETPSSGQYF

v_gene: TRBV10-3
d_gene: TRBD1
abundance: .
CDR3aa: CAITDRAEETQYF

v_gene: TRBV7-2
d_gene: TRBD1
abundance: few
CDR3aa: CASSLSKGADEKLFF

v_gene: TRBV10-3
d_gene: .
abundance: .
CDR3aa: CAISEGRSGEGYTF

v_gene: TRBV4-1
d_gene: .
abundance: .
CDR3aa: CASSQDRAIQETQYF

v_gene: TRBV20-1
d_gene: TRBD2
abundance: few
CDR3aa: CSAGPSGGGGQYF

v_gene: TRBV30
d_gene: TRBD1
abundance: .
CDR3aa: CAWSAGDRGRHTF

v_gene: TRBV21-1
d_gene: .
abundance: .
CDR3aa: CASSKDTGKTSGHSYNEQFF

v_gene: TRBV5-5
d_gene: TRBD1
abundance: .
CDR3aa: CASSFSRTGASYEQYF

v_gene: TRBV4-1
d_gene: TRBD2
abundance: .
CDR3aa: CASSQDGRGTFTSTQYF

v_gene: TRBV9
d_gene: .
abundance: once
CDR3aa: CASSVSAGTGNNEQFF

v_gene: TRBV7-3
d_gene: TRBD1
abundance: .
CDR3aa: CASSLPQTGGSNQPQHF

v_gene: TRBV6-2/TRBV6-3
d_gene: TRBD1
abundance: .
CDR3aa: CASNYRGIHSGANVLTF

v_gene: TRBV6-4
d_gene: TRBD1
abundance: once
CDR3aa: CASSYDRGWYTEAFF